The 22 T cell receptor beta chains listed next were all sequenced from one sample in a study of T cell responses to AZD1222 COVID-19 vaccine. Libraries were prepared by immunoSEQ multiplex PCR; TCRdb keeps only in-frame clonotypes and omits some of them. Of around 150,000 clones in the sample, over 75% are singletons; the top ten hold approximately 8%. Sequences were derived from peripheral blood, sampled 28 days after the second dose of the MenACWY control vaccine. These TCRs come from an adult who received the MenACWY meningococcal vaccine as a control.

V is TRBV27 and J is TRBJ1-5; D is unresolved. This CDR3 contains 13 residues. V was trimmed by 5 bases and J by 3 bases, leaving 8 bases between them. Germline-derived CDR1 and CDR2 are MNHEY and SMNVEV (reference sequence). CDR3 amino acids: CASSPYINQPQHF. The CDR3 DNA sequence: TGTGCCAGCAGTCCCTATATCAATCAGCCCCAGCATTTT.

The rearrangement uses TRBV2 and TRBJ2-7; D gene unclear. CDR1 and CDR2 (germline): SNHLY, FYNNEI. The CDR3 is 12 amino acids. Trimming pared 4 bases from V and 0 bases from J, leaving 4 bases between. CDR3 in DNA: TGTGCCAGCAGTGTAAGCTCCTACGAGCAGTACGTC. This codes for CASSVSSYEQYV.

This sequence joins TRBV27 and TRBJ2-1; D is unclear. CDR3 length equals 12 residues. CDR1 MNHEY and CDR2 SMNVEV come from the germline V gene (reference sequence). V shed 3 bases and J shed 10 bases, with 10 bases lying between them. CDR3: CASSFTVGEQFF. CDR3 in DNA: TGTGCCAGCAGTTTCACCGTGGGGGAGCAGTTCTTC.

This clone showed up just a few times. J is TRBJ1-1 and V is TRBV7-9; D ambiguous. The length of the CDR3 is 12 residues. V lost 7 bases to trimming and J lost 0 bases, with 6 bases between them. The germline CDR1 and CDR2 sequences are SEHNR and FQNEAQ (reference sequence). CDR3 bases: TGTGCCAGCAACGGTATGAACACTGAAGCTTTCTTT. This codes for CASNGMNTEAFF.

This clone was picked up one time. This rearrangement joins TRBV27 to TRBJ1-1; D may be TRBD1 (6 bases). CDR3 length: 12 residues. V gave up 10 bases and J gave up 2 bases, with 11 bases separating them. The germline V gene has CDR1 MNHEY and CDR2 SMNVEV (reference sequence). The CDR3 sequence: CATQQGNTEAFF. DNA for the CDR3: TGTGCCACGCAACAGGGTAACACTGAAGCTTTCTTT.

This chain links TRBV28 with TRBJ2-3; D might be TRBD1 (5 bases). The germline gives CDR1 MDHEN, CDR2 SYDVKM. This CDR3 spans 12 amino acids. Between the trimmed V and J ends, which lost 6 bases and 2 bases, there was a span of 6 bases. CDR3 loop: CASRTVTDTQYF. CDR3 sequence (DNA): TGTGCCAGCAGGACAGTCACAGATACGCAGTATTTT. Combining the CDR3 with reference TRBV28 and TRBJ2-3 gives the whole variable domain DVKVTQSSRYLVKRTGEKVFLECVQDMDHENMFWYRQDPGLGLRLIYFSYDVKMKEKGDIPEGYSVSREKKERFSLILESASTNQTSMYLCASRTVTDTQYFGPGTRLTVL.

J is TRBJ1-1 and V is TRBV19; D is unresolved. V was pared by 6 bases and J by 3 bases, with 11 bases between. The CDR3 is 13 amino acids. Per germline, CDR1 LNHDA and CDR2 SQIVND (reference sequence). The CDR3 here is CASSLGVDTEAFF. For the CDR3, the DNA is TGTGCCAGTAGCTTGGGAGTGGACACTGAAGCTTTCTTT. The full variable domain, in which reference TRBV19 and TRBJ1-1 provide the parts outside the CDR3, is DGGITQSPKYLFRKEGQNVTLSCEQNLNHDAMYWYRQDPGQGLRLIYYSQIVNDFQKGDIAEGYSVSREKKESFPLTVTSAQKNPTAFYLCASSLGVDTEAFFGQGTRLTVV.

The rearrangement uses TRBV2 and TRBJ2-1; 7 bases are shared with TRBD2. After removal of 4 bases from V and 2 bases from J, the junction contained 5 bases not matched to a gene. CDR3 size: 15 residues. The germline gives CDR1 SNHLY, CDR2 FYNNEI. CDR3: CASSGVAGAYNEQFF. As DNA, the CDR3 is TGTGCCAGCAGTGGGGTGGCGGGGGCCTACAATGAGCAGTTCTTC.

The CDR3 sequence is CASSQYSGGNGFF. The CDR3 nucleotides read TGCGCCAGCAGCCAGTACTCAGGTGGGAATGGTTTCTTT. The chain joins TRBV4-1 to TRBJ1-1; D unclear. The V end was cut by 3 bases, the J end by 13 bases, with 18 bases between. Germline CDR1 is MGHRA and CDR2 is YSYEKL. The CDR3 spans 13 residues.

This clone has a handful of counts. The CDR3 sequence: CASSQFGRTGSYEQYF. CDR3 in DNA: TGCGCCAGCAGCCAATTTGGAAGAACAGGGTCCTACGAGCAGTACTTC. This rearrangement joins TRBV4-1 to TRBJ2-7, with D perhaps TRBD1 (6 bases). Germline V CDR1 and CDR2: MGHRA, YSYEKL. The V end was cut by 2 bases, the J end by 1 base, with 15 bases between. The CDR3 consists of 16 residues.

V usage is TRBV28 and J usage is TRBJ2-2; possibly TRBD1 for D (5 bases). CDR3 size: 14 residues. CDR1 is MDHEN and CDR2 is SYDVKM in the germline V gene. With 11 bases removed from V and 3 bases from J, the gap between germline ends came to 16 bases. CDR3 in DNA: TGTGCCGGAAGGTCCGGACACCACACCGGGGAGCTGTTTTTT. Translated: CAGRSGHHTGELFF.

The rearrangement joins TRBV12-3 or TRBV12-4 to TRBJ1-6; D remains unclear. Trimming took 3 bases from V and 7 from J, leaving 4 bases between them. The CDR3 covers 12 residues. The CDR3 spells CASSFSNSPLHF. CDR3 bases: TGTGCCAGCAGTTTTTCCAATTCACCCCTCCACTTT.

The J gene is TRBJ1-1, the V gene TRBV19; tentative D call: TRBD1 (5 bases). Trimming shortened V by 4 bases and J by 2 bases, and 14 bases separated the two germline ends. CDR3 length equals 15 residues. Per germline, CDR1 LNHDA and CDR2 SQIVND (reference sequence). DNA for the CDR3: TGTGCCAGTAGTAGAAACAGGAGACTAAACACTGAAGCTTTCTTT. It encodes CASSRNRRLNTEAFF.

This chain joins TRBV13 and TRBJ2-6; D is unresolved. Trimming pared 5 bases from V and 1 base from J, leaving 15 bases between. From germline, CDR1 is PRHDT and CDR2 FYEKMQ (reference sequence). The CDR3 extends over 17 amino acids. The CDR3 DNA is TGTGCCAGCAGCGACACGGGCCAAGATTCTGGGGCCAACGTCCTGACTTTC. Translation gives CASSDTGQDSGANVLTF. Combining the CDR3 with reference TRBV13 and TRBJ2-6 gives the whole variable domain AAGVIQSPRHLIKEKRETATLKCYPIPRHDTVYWYQQGPGQDPQFLISFYEKMQSDKGSIPDRFSAQQFSDYHSELNMSSLELGDSALYFCASSDTGQDSGANVLTFGAGSRLTVL.

The J gene is TRBJ2-2, the V gene TRBV28, with 7 positions matching TRBD1. The J segment lost 1 base and the V segment lost 4 bases, leaving 3 bases of the junction unmatched. In germline, CDR1 is MDHEN, CDR2 SYDVKM. The CDR3 is made up of 15 amino acids. CDR3 nucleotide sequence: TGTGCCAGCAGTTCGACAGGGCAGAACACCGGGGAGCTGTTTTTT. Protein: CASSSTGQNTGELFF.

About this clone: In the same sample, other DNA sequences code for this CDR3. The chain combines TRBV7-3 with TRBJ2-1; 8 bases are a match to TRBD2. V dropped 6 bases and J dropped 4; count of bases not matched to a gene: 2. The CDR3 consists of 13 residues. CDR1 and CDR2 from the germline V gene are SGHTA and FQGTGA. CDR3 region: CASSSGTYNEQFF. The CDR3 DNA sequence: TGTGCCAGCAGTAGCGGGACGTACAATGAGCAGTTCTTC.

The rearrangement uses TRBV5-1 and TRBJ1-5, with unresolved D. The CDR3 loop spans 15 amino acids. V lost 0 bases, J lost 1 base, and 8 bases lay in between. CDR1 SGHRS and CDR2 YFSETQ come from the germline V gene. CDR3 in DNA: TGCGCCAGCAGCTTGGGGGGATACAGCAATCAGCCCCAGCATTTT. Translating it yields CASSLGGYSNQPQHF.

This clone has only one observation. The chain carries TRBV7-9 and TRBJ2-3, with 14 bases identical to TRBD2. CDR3 length: 16 amino acids. Germline trimming cut 0 bases from V and 9 bases from J; bases unmatched to any gene: 5. The germline gives CDR1 SEHNR, CDR2 FQNEAQ (reference sequence). CDR3 in amino acids: CASSLAGTSGRGTQYF. CDR3 DNA: TGTGCCAGCAGCTTAGCCGGGACTAGCGGGAGAGGAACGCAGTATTTT.

This sequence joins TRBV5-4 and TRBJ1-2; D unresolved. Between the trimmed V and J ends, which lost 4 bases and 10 bases, there was a span of 14 bases. CDR3 length: 12 amino acids. CDR1 SGHNT and CDR2 YYREEE come from the germline V gene (reference sequence). CDR3 residues: CASSVGPKFYTF. In nucleotides, the CDR3 is TGTGCCAGCAGCGTTGGACCTAAATTCTACACCTTC.

In its sample, this clone was seen once. The J gene is TRBJ2-1, the V gene TRBV5-1; TRBD2 is a possible D gene (5 bases). CDR1 is SGHRS, CDR2 YFSETQ, per germline. CDR3 length: 13 amino acids. The V and J ends lost 2 bases and 5 bases respectively, with 8 bases between them. CDR3 nucleotide sequence: TGCGCCAGCAGCTTACTAGGCGACAATGAGCAGTTCTTC. This codes for CASSLLGDNEQFF.

The chain employs TRBV9 and TRBJ2-1, with TRBD2 matching over 9 bases. After removal of 0 bases from V and 0 bases from J, the junction contained 1 base not matched to a gene. CDR3 size: 16 residues. Looked up from germline, CDR1 is SGDLS and CDR2 is YYNGEE. The DNA for the CDR3 is TGTGCCAGCAGCGTAGCTAGCGGGGCCTCCTACAATGAGCAGTTCTTC. The encoded protein is CASSVASGASYNEQFF.

This chain joins TRBV10-1 and TRBJ1-1, with 9 bases lining up with TRBD1. The J segment lost 7 bases and the V segment lost 10 bases, leaving 22 bases of the junction unmatched. The CDR3 totals 17 residues. Germline CDR1 WNHNN, CDR2 SYGVQD (reference sequence). The CDR3 DNA follows: TGCGCCATCCCGACAGGGGGAAATAGGGGCGGACTTAGTGAAGCTTTCTTT. It encodes CAIPTGGNRGGLSEAFF.